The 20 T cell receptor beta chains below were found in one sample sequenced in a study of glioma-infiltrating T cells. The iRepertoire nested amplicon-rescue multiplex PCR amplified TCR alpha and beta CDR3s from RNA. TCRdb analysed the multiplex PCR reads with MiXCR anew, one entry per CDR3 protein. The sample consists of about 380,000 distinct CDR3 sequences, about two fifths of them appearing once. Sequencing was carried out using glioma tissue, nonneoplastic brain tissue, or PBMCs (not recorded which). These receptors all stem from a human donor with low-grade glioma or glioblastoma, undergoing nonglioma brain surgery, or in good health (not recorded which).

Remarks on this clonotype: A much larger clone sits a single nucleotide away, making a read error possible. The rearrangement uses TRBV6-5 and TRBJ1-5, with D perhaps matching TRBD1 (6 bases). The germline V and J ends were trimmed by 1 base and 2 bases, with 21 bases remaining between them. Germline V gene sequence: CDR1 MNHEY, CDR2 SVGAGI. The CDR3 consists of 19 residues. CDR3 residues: CASSYLPRQAGVGNQPQHF. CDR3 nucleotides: TGTGCCAGCAGTTACTTACCCCGGCAAGCAGGGGTGGGCAATCAGCCCCAGCATTTT.

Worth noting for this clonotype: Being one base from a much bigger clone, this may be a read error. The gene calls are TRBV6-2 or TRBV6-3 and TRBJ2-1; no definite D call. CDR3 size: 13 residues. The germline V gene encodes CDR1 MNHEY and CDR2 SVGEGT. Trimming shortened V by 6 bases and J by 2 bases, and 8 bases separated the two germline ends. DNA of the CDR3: TGTGCCAGCAGGGGCTCGCCCTACAATGAGCAGTTCTTC. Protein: CASRGSPYNEQFF.

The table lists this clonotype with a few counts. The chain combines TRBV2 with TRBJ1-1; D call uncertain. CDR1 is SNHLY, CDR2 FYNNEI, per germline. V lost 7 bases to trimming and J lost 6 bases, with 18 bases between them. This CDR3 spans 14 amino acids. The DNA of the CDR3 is TGTGCCAGCATACCGCGAACCTTAACCGCTGAAGCTTTCTTT. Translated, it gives CASIPRTLTAEAFF. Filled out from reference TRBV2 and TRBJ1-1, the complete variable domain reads EPEVTQTPSHQVTQMGQEVILRCVPISNHLYFYWYRQILGQKVEFLVSFYNNEISEKSEIFDDQFSVERPDGSNFTLKIRSTKLEDSAMYFCASIPRTLTAEAFFGQGTRLTVV.

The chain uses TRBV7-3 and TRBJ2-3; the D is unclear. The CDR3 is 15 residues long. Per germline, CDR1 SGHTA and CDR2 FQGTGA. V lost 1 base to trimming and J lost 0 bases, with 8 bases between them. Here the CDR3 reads CASSLILGSTDTQYF. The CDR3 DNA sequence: TGTGCCAGCAGCTTAATTCTGGGAAGCACAGATACGCAGTATTTT.

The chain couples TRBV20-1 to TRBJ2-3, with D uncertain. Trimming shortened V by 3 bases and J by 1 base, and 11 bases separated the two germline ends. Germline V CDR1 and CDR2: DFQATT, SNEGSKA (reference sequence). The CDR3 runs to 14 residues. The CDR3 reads CSASRASGTDTQYF. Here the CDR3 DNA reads TGCAGTGCTAGCCGCGCGTCGGGCACAGATACGCAGTATTTT.

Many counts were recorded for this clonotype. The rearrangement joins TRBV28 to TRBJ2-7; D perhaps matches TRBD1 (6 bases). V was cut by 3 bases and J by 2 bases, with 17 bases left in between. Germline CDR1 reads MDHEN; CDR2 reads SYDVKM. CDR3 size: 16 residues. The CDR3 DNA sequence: TGTGCCAGCAGTTTTGACGACAGGCTCGTCACCTACGAGCAGTACTTC. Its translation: CASSFDDRLVTYEQYF. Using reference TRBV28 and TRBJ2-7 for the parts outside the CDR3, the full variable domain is DVKVTQSSRYLVKRTGEKVFLECVQDMDHENMFWYRQDPGLGLRLIYFSYDVKMKEKGDIPEGYSVSREKKERFSLILESASTNQTSMYLCASSFDDRLVTYEQYFGPGTRLTVT.

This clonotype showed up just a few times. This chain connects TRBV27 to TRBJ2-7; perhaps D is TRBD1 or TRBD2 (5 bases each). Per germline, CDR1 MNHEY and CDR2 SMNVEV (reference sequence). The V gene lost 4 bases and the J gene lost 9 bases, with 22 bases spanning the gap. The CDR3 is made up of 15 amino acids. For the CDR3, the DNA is TGTGCCAGCAGTTCCCGGGACGTTCTCGACAACGGGCAGTACTTC. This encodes CASSSRDVLDNGQYF.

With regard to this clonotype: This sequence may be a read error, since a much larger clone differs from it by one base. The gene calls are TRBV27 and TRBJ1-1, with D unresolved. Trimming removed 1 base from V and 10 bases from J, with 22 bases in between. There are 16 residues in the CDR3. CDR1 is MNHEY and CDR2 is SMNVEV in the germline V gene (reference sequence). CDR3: CASSLLLPTDKSGAFF. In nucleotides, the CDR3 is TGTGCCAGCAGTTTATTACTCCCGACCGACAAAAGCGGAGCTTTCTTT.

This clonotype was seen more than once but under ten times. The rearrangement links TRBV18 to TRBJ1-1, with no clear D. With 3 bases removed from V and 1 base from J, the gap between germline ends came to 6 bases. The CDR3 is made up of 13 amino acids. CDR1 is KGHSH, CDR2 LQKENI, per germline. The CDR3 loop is CASSPLGNTEAFF. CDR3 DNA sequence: TGTGCCAGCTCACCGCTCGGGAACACTGAAGCTTTCTTT.

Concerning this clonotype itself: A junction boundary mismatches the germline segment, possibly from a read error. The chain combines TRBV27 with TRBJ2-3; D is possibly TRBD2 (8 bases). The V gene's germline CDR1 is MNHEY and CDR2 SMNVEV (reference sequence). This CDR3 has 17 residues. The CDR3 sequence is CASSLVAGLSGTDTLCF. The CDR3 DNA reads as TGTGCCAGCAGTTTAGTAGCGGGACTATCCGGGACAGATACGCTGTGTTTT.

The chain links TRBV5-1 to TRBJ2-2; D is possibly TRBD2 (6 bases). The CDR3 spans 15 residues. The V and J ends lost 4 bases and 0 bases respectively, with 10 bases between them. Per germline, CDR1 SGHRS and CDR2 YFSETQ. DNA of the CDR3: TGCGCCAGCAGCCCCTGGGACTCGAACACCGGGGAGCTGTTTTTT. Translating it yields CASSPWDSNTGELFF.

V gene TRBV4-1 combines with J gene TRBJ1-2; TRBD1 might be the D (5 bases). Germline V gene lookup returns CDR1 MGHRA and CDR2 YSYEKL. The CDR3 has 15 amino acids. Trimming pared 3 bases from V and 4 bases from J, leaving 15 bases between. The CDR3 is CASSQAWGGSYGYTF. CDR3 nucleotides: TGCGCCAGCAGCCAGGCCTGGGGGGGATCCTATGGCTACACCTTC.

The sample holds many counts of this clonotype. The CDR3 sequence is CSARDNGEAFF. Here the CDR3 DNA reads TGCAGTGCTAGAGATAACGGTGAAGCTTTCTTT. V and J are TRBV20-1 and TRBJ1-1; D not certain. V dropped 0 bases and J dropped 7 bases, with 6 bases sitting between them. CDR3 length: 11 amino acids. From germline, CDR1 is DFQATT and CDR2 SNEGSKA (reference sequence).

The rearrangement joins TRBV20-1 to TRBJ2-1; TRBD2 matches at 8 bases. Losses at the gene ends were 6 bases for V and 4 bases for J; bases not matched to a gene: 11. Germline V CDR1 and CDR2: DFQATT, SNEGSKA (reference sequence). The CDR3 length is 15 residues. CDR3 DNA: TGCAGTGCGGGGAAGCGGGAGTCATTTTACAATGAGCAGTTCTTC. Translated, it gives CSAGKRESFYNEQFF.

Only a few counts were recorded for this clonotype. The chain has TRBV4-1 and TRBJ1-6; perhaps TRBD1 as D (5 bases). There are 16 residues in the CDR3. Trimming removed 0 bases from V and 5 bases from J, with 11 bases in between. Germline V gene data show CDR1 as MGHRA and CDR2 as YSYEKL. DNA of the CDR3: TGCGCCAGCAGCCAAGAGACCGGGGGGAATAATTCACCCCTCCACTTT. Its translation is CASSQETGGNNSPLHF.

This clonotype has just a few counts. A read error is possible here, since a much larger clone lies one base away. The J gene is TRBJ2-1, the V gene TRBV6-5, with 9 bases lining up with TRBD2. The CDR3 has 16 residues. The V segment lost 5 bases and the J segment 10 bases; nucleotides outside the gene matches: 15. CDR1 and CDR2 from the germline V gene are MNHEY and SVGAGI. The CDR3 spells CASSLRPGLARHEQFF. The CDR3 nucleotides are TGTGCCAGCAGTCTTAGACCGGGACTAGCTCGCCACGAGCAGTTCTTC.

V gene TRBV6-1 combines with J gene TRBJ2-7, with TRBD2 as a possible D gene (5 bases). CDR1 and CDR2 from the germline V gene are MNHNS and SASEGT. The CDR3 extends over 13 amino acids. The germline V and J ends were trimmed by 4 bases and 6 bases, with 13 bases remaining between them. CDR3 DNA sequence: TGTGCCAGCAGTGTTGCCGGGGTTGCCGAGCAGTACTTC. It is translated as CASSVAGVAEQYF.

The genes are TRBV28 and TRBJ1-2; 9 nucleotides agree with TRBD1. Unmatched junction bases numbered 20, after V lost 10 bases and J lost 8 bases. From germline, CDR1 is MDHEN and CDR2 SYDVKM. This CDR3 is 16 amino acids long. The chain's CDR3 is CATNPPGQGIVYGYTF. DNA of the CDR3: TGTGCCACCAACCCACCGGGACAGGGAATTGTATACGGCTACACCTTC.

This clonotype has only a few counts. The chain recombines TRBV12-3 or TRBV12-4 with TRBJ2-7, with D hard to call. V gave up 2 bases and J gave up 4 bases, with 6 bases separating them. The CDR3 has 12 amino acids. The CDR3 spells CASSLLRYEQYF. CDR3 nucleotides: TGTGCCAGCAGTTTATTGAGATACGAGCAGTACTTC.

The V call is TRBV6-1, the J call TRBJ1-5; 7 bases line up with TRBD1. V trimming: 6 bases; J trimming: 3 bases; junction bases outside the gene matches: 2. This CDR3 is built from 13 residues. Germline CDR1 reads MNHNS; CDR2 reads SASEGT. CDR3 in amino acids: CASRGQYNQPQHF. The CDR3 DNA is TGTGCCAGCAGGGGACAGTACAATCAGCCCCAGCATTTT.